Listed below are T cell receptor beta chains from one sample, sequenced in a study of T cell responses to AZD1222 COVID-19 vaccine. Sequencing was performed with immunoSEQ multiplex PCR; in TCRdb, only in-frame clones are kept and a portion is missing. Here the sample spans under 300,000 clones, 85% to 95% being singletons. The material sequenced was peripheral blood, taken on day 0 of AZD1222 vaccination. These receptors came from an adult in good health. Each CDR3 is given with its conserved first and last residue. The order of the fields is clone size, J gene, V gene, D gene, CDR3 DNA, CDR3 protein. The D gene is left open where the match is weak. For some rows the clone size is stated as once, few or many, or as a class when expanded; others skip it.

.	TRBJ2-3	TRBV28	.	TGTGCCAGCAGTTATCCCAAGGGGGTGCAAGGCACAGATACGCAGTATTTT	CASSYPKGVQGTDTQYF
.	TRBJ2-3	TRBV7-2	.	TGTGCCAGCAGCTTTAATGTTGGACTGAGCACAGATACGCAGTATTTT	CASSFNVGLSTDTQYF
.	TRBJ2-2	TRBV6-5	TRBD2	TGTGCCAGCAGTTCTGGGACTAGGGGTTCCGGGGAGCTGTTTTTT	CASSSGTRGSGELFF
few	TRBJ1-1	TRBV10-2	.	TGCGCCAGCATGAGGGGGGACGTGGGGAACACTGAAGCTTTCTTT	CASMRGDVGNTEAFF
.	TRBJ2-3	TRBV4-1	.	TGCGCCAGCAGCCAAGTACAGGGTAGTACAGATACGCAGTATTTT	CASSQVQGSTDTQYF
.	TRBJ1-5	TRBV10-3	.	TGTGCCATCAGTGAAGTTGGAGGCAATCAGCCCCAGCATTTT	CAISEVGGNQPQHF
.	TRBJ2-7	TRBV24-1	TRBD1	TGTGCCACCAGTGATCTGACAGGGTCTAAAGACTACGAGCAGTACTTC	CATSDLTGSKDYEQYF
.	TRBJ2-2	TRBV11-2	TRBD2	TGTGCCAGTGCTCCTGGTGGCGGGGGGAGAGGCGGGGAGCTGTTTTTT	CASAPGGGGRGGELFF
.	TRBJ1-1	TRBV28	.	TGTGCCAGCAGTTCCAGGGACCTCTTGTCGAACACTGAAGCTTTCTTT	CASSSRDLLSNTEAFF
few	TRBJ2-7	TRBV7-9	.	TGTGCCAGCAGCGCACGGGGTGGGGGCTACGAGCAGTACTTC	CASSARGGGYEQYF
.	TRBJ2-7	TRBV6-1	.	TGTGCCAGCAGTGAGGGGGTAAGCGGGTACTTC	CASSEGVSGYF
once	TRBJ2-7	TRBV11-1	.	TGTGCCAGCAGCTTAGCTGTGGAACGGGGCTACGAGCAGTACTTC	CASSLAVERGYEQYF
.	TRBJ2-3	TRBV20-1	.	TGCAGTGCTAGTGTAGGATCCCTCGGAGATACGCAGTATTTT	CSASVGSLGDTQYF
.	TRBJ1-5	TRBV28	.	TGTGCCAGCAGACAAGGGACATATAGCGGTCAGCCCCAGCATTTT	CASRQGTYSGQPQHF
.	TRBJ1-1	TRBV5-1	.	TGCGCCAGCAGCGGGAGGTCCATTGTGGACACTGAAGCTTTCTTT	CASSGRSIVDTEAFF
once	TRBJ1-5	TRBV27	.	TGTGCCAGCAGCCCGGGGGTCGGCAATCAGCCCCAGCATTTT	CASSPGVGNQPQHF
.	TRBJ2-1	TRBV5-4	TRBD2	TGTGCCAGCAGCTTGCCCGGGGGGGGGAATGAGCAGTTCTTC	CASSLPGGGNEQFF
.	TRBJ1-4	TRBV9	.	TGTGCCAGCAGCGTAAGGGCGACTAATGAAAAACTGTTTTTT	CASSVRATNEKLFF
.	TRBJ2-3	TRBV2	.	TGTGCCAGCAGTGTGGGGGGAGACACAGATACGCAGTATTTT	CASSVGGDTDTQYF
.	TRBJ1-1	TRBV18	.	TGTGCCAGCTCACCTCGGGCTGGCAGCTATGAAGCTTTCTTT	CASSPRAGSYEAFF
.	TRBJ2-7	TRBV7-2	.	TGTGCCAGCAGCTTAGTCAGGGTTGGCTACGAGCAGTACTTC	CASSLVRVGYEQYF
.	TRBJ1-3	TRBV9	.	TGTGCCAGCAGCTCCTGGGGGGCTACTGGAAACACCATATATTTT	CASSSWGATGNTIYF
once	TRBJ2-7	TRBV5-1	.	TGCGCCAGCAGCTTCGGACAGGCGGAGGGGGACGAGCAGTACTTC	CASSFGQAEGDEQYF
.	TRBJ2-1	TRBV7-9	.	TGTGCCAGCAGCTCCCCGGGACCCAGCTCCTACAATGAGCAGTTCTTC	CASSSPGPSSYNEQFF
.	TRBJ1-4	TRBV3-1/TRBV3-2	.	TGTGCCAGCAGCCAAGAGGGCCAGAAAGAAAAACTGTTTTTT	CASSQEGQKEKLFF
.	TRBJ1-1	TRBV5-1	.	TGCGCCAGCAGCTCGGACAGACCAGGGATCACTGAAGCTTTCTTT	CASSSDRPGITEAFF
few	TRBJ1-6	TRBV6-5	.	TGTGCCAGCAGTCTCGACGGAAATTCACCCCTCCACTTT	CASSLDGNSPLHF
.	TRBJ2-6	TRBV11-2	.	TGTGCCAGCAGCGTCTCTGGGGCCAACGTCCTGACTTTC	CASSVSGANVLTF
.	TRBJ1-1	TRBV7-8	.	TGTGCCAGCAGCTCTAGGGTGGGGGGTGAAGCTTTCTTT	CASSSRVGGEAFF
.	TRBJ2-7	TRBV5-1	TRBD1	TGCGCCAGCAGCTGGGGGAACAGGGGCGCGTCTTCCTACGAGCAGTACTTC	CASSWGNRGASSYEQYF
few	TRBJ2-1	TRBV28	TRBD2	TGTGCCAGCAGTACTCCGGGACTAGCGGGTATAGCGTTCTTC	CASSTPGLAGIAFF
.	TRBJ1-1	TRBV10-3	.	TGTGCCATCAGTGAGTCCCCCAAGGGAGGTGGGTTTGACACTGAAGCTTTCTTT	CAISESPKGGGFDTEAFF
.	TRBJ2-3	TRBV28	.	TGTGCCAGCAGACCTCCTAGGTCCGCAGATACGCAGTATTTT	CASRPPRSADTQYF
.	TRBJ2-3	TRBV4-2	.	TGTGCCAGCAGCCACCCTATGCAGTTAGATACGCAGTATTTT	CASSHPMQLDTQYF
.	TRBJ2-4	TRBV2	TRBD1	TGTGCCAGCAGGCCCGACAGGGGCGCCAAAAACATTCAGTACTTC	CASRPDRGAKNIQYF
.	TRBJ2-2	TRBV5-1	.	TGCGCCAGCGGATCCACCGCGAACACCGGGGAGCTGTTTTTT	CASGSTANTGELFF
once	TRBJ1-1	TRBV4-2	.	TGTGCCAGCAGCCCCACGGCGATGAACACTGAAGCTTTCTTT	CASSPTAMNTEAFF
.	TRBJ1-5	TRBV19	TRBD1	TGTGCCAGTATCCCCGGGACAGGGGGCTATCAGCCCCAGCATTTT	CASIPGTGGYQPQHF
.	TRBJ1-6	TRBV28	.	TGTGCCAGCAGTTTAACACAGGGAGGTTCACCCCTCCACTTT	CASSLTQGGSPLHF
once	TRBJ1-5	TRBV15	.	TGTGCCACCAGCAGTGATCGGGGAGCGCCCCAGCATTTT	CATSSDRGAPQHF
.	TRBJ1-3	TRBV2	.	TGTGCCAGCAGTGAGGGGAATTCTGGAAACACCATATATTTT	CASSEGNSGNTIYF
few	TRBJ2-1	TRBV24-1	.	TGTGCCACCAGTGGTAGATTTACGTACAATGAGCAGTTCTTC	CATSGRFTYNEQFF
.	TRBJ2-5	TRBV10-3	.	TGTGCCACTCTAGGGGGAACTAGAGAGACCCAGTACTTC	CATLGGTRETQYF
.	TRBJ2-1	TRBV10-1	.	TGCGCCAGCAGTGAGTCTGGGGGGACCGCCTACAATGAGCAGTTCTTC	CASSESGGTAYNEQFF
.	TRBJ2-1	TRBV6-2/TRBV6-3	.	TGTGCCAGCAGTTCACGTGTAGATGAGCAGTTCTTC	CASSSRVDEQFF
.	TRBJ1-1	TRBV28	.	TGTGCCAGCAGTGCTACTGGCCAAGCTTTCTTT	CASSATGQAFF
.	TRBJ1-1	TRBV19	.	TGTGCCAGTAGTACCAAAACAAACACTGAAGCTTTCTTT	CASSTKTNTEAFF
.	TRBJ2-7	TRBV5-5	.	TGTGCCAGCAGCCTTAGGGGGGCGCATTACGAGCAGTACTTC	CASSLRGAHYEQYF
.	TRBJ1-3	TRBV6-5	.	TGTGCCAGCAGTTACTCATCAGGGGTGAACACCATATATTTT	CASSYSSGVNTIYF
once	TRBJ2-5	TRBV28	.	TGTGCCAGCAGGGAGTCGGGCGGTGAGACCCAGTACTTC	CASRESGGETQYF
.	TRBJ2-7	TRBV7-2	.	TGTGCCAGCAGCTTAGCCTCGGGACCGGGGGCCTACGAGCAGTACTTC	CASSLASGPGAYEQYF